This T cell receptor (beta chain) is from a study of control samples from healthy donors and cancer patients. The CDR3 has 17 residues. Germline V lookup: CDR1 SGHKS, CDR2 YYEKEE (reference sequence). The V segment lost 3 bases and the J segment 7 bases; nucleotides outside the gene matches: 18. The data were produced by immunoSEQ multiplex PCR, yet TCRdb's version contains in-frame clones alone and is incomplete. The table lists roughly 170,000 clones, approximately 92% of them singletons. The source is a man between 18 and 29 years old in good health. The sequenced sample consisted of blood. This chain uses TRBV5-5 with TRBJ2-7; 8 nucleotides match TRBD2. The DNA for the CDR3 is TGTGCCAGCAGCTCCGAGTTAAGCGGGGGCCTCGTAGGAGAGCAGTACTTC. This sequence encodes CASSSELSGGLVGEQYF.